Below, 2 T cell receptor beta chains from the same sample are listed, as sequenced in a study of blood T cells in healthy people across ages. Using a J-beta primer mix together with a sample-barcoded 5' primer, a second PCR was run for roughly 7 to 11 cycles. TCRdb ran MiXCR on the 5' RACE reads and lists one entry per CDR3 protein. The sample shows about 1.6 million distinct CDR3 sequences, roughly 32% of them seen only once. Sequenced material: blood. These receptors were collected from a woman aged 25 to 39 in good health.

This clonotype was detected a few times. The chain combines TRBV9 with TRBJ2-5; TRBD2 matches at 8 bases. V shed 4 bases and J 4 bases; nucleotides not matched to a gene: 9. This CDR3 has 15 amino acids. Germline values: CDR1 SGDLS, CDR2 YYNGEE. The DNA for the CDR3 is TGTGCCAGCAGCCGGGGTAGCGGGGTGGTAGAGACCCAGTACTTC. As protein: CASSRGSGVVETQYF.

This clonotype was seen a few times. The V gene is TRBV5-1, the J gene TRBJ2-3; the D is unclear. Germline V gene lookup returns CDR1 SGHRS and CDR2 YFSETQ. The CDR3 contains 13 residues. The V end was cut by 6 bases, the J end by 0 bases, with 8 bases between. CDR3 in amino acids: CASTTLSTDTQYF. CDR3 sequence (DNA): TGCGCCAGCACCACCCTTAGCACAGATACGCAGTATTTT. The variable domain in full, completed from reference TRBV5-1 and TRBJ2-3, reads KAGVTQTPRYLIKTRGQQVTLSCSPISGHRSVSWYQQTPGQGLQFLFEYFSETQRNKGNFPGRFSGRQFSNSRSEMNVSTLELGDSALYLCASTTLSTDTQYFGPGTRLTVL.